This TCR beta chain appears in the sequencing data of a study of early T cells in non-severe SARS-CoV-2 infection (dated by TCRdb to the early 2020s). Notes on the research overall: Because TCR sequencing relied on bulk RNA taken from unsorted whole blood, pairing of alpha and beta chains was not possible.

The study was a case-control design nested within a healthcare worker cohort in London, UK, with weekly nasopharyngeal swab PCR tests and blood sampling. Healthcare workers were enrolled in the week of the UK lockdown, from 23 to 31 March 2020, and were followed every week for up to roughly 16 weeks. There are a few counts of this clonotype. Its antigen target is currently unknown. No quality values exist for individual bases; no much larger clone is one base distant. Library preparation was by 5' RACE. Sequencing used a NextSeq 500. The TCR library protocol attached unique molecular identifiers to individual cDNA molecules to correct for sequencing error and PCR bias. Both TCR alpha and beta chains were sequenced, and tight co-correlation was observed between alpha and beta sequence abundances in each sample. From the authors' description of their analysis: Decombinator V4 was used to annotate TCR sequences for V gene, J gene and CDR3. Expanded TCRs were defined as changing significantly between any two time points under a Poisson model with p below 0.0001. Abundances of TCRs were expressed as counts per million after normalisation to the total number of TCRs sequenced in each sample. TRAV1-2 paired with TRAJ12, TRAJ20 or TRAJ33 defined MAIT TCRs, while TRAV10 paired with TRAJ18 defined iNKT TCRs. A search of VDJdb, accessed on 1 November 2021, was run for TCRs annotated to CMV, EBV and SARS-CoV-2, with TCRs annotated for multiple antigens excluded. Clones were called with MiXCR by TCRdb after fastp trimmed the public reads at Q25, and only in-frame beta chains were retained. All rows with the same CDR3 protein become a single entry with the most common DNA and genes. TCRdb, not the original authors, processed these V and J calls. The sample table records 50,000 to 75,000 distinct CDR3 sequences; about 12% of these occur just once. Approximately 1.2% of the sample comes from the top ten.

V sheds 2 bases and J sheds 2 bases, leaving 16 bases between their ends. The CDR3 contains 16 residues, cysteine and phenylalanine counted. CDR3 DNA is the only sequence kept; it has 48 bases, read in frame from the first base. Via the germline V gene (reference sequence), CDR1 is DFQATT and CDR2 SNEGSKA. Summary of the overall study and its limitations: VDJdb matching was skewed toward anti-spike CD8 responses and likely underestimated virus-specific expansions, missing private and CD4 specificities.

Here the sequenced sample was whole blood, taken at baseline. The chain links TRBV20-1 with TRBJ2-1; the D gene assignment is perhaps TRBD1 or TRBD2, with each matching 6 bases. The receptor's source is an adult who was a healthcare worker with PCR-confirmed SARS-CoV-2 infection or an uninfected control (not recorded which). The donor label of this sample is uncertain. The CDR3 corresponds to CSARPTGGITYNEQFF. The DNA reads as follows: TGCAGTGCTAGACCGACAGGCGGGATTACCTACAATGAGCAGTTCTTC.